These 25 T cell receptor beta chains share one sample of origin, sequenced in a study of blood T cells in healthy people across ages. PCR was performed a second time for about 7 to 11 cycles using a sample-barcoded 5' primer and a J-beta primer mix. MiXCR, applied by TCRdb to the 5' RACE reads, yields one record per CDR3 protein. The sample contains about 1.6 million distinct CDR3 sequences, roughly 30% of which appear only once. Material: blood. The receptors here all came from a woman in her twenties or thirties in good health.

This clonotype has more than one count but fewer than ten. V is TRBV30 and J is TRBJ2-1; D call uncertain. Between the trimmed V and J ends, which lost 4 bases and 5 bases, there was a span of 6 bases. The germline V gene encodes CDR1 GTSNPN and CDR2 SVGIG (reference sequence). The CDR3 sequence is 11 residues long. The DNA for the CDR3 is TGTGCCTGGAATAGGGACAATGAGCAGTTCTTC. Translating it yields CAWNRDNEQFF.

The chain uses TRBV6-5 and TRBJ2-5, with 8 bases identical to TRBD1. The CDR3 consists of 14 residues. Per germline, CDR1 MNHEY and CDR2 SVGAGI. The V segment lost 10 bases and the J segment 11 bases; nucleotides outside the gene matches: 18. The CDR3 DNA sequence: TGTGCCACCGCCCTAGGACAGGGCGCGGAAGAGCAGTACTTC. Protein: CATALGQGAEEQYF.

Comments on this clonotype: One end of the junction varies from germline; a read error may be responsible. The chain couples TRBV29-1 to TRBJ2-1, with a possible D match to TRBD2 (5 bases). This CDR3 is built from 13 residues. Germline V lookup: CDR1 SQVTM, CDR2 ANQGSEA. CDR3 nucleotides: TGCGGCGTTGAAGAACGGACTCACAATGAGCAGTTCTTT. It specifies CGVEERTHNEQFF.

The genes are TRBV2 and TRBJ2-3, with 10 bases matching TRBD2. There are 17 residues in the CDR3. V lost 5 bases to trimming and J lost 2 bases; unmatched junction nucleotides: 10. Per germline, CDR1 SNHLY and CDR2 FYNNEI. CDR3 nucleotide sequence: TGTGCCAGCAGTAGGGCTAGCGGGGGATACAACACAGATACGCAGTATTTT. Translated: CASSRASGGYNTDTQYF.

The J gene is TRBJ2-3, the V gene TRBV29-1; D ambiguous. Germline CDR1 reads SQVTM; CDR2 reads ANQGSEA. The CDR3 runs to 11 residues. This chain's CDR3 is CGAGATDTQYF. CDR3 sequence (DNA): TGCGGCGCCGGAGCCACAGATACGCAGTATTTT.

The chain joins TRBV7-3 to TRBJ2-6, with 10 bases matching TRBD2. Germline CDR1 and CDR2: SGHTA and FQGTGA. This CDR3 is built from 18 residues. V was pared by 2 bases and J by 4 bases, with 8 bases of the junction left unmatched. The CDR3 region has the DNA TGTGCCAGCAGCTTAGGAGCGGGAGGGGTTTCCGGGGCCAACGTCCTGACTTTC. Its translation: CASSLGAGGVSGANVLTF.

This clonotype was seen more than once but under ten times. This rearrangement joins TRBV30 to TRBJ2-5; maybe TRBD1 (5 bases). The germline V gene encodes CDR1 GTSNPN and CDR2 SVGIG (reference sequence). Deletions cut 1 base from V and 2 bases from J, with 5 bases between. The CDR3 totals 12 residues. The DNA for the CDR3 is TGTGCCTGGAGTGGACAGCAAGAGACCCAGTACTTC. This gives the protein CAWSGQQETQYF.

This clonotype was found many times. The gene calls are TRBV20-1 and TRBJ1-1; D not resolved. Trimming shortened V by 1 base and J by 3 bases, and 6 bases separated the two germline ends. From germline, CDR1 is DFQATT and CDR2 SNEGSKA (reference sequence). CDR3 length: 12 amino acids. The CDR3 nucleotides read TGCAGTGCTAGAGTCGGGGACACTGAAGCTTTCTTT. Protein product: CSARVGDTEAFF.

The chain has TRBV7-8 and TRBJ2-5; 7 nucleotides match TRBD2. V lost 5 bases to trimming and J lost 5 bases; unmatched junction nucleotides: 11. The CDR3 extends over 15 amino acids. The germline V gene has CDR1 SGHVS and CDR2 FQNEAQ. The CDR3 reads CASSPRGRPGETQYF. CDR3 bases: TGTGCCAGCAGCCCGCGGGGGAGGCCCGGGGAGACCCAGTACTTC.

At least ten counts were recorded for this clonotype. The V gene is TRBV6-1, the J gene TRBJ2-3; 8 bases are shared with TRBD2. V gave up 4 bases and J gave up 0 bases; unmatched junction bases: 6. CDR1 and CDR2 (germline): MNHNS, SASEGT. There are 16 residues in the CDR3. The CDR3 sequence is CASSVLAGPSTDTQYF. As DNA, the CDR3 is TGTGCCAGCAGTGTCCTAGCGGGCCCTAGCACAGATACGCAGTATTTT.

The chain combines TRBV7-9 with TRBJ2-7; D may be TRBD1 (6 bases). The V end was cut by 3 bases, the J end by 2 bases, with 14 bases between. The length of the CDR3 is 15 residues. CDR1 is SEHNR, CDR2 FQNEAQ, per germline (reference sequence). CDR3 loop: CASSFVQGRAYEQYF. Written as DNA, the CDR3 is TGTGCCAGCAGCTTTGTGCAGGGGCGAGCCTACGAGCAGTACTTC.

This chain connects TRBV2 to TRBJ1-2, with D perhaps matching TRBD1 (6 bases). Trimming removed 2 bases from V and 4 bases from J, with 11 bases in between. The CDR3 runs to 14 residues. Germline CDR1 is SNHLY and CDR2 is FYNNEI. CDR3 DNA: TGTGCCAGCAGTGAAAGTGGACAGATCTATGGCTACACCTTC. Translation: CASSESGQIYGYTF.

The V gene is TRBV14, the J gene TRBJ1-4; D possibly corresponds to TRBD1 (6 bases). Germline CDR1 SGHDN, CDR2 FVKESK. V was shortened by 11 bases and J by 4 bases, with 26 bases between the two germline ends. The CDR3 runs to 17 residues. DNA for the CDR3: TGTGCCGTGCCAAGATTAAACAGGGCGGACCATAATGAAAAACTGTTTTTT. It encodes CAVPRLNRADHNEKLFF.

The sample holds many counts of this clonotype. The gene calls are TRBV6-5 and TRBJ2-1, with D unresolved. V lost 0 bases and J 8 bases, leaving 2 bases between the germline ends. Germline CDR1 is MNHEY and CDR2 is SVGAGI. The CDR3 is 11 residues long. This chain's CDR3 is CASSYSDEQFF. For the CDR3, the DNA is TGTGCCAGCAGTTACTCGGATGAGCAGTTCTTC.

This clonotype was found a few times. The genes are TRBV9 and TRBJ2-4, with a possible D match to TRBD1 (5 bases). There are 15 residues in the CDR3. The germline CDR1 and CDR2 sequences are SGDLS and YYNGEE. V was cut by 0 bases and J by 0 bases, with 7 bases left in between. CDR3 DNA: TGTGCCAGCAGCGTAGAAGGGGTAGCCAAAAACATTCAGTACTTC. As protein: CASSVEGVAKNIQYF.

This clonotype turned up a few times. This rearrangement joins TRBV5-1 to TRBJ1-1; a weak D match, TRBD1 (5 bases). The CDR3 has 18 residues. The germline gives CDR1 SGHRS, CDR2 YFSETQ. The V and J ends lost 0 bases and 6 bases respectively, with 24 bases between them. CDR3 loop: CASSLAGTGLYFRAEAFF. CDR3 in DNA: TGCGCCAGCAGCTTGGCCGGAACGGGACTGTACTTCCGAGCTGAAGCTTTCTTT.

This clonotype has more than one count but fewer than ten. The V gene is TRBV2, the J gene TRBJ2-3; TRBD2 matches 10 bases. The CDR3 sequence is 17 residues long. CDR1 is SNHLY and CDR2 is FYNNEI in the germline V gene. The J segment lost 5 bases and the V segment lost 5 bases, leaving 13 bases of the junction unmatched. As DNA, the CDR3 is TGTGCCAGCAGTACCACCCAGGAGCGGGGGGGCGAAGATACGCAGTATTTT. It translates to CASSTTQERGGEDTQYF.

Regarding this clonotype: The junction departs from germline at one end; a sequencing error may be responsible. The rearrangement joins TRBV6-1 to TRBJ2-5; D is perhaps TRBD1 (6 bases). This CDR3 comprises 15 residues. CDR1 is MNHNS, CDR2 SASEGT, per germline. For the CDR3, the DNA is TGTGCCAGCAATGAAGCCGTCAGGGGATTAAAGACCCAGTACTTC. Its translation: CASNEAVRGLKTQYF.

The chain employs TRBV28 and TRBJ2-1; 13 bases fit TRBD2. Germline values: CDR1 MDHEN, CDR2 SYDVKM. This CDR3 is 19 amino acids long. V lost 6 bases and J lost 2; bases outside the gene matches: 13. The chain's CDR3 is CASRVPRTSGRAAYNEQFF. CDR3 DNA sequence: TGTGCCAGCAGAGTCCCCCGTACTAGCGGGAGGGCCGCCTACAATGAGCAGTTCTTC.

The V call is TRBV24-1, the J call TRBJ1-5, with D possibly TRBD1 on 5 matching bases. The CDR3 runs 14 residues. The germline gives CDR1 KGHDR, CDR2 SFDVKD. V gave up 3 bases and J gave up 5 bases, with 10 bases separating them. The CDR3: CATSDTDSDQPQHF. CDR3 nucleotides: TGTGCCACCAGTGATACAGACAGCGATCAGCCCCAGCATTTT.

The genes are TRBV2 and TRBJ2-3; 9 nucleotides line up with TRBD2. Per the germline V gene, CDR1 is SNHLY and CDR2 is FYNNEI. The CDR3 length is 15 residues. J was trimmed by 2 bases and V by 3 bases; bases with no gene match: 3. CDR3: CASSETSGFTDTQYF. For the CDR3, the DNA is TGTGCCAGCAGTGAGACTAGCGGTTTCACAGATACGCAGTATTTT.

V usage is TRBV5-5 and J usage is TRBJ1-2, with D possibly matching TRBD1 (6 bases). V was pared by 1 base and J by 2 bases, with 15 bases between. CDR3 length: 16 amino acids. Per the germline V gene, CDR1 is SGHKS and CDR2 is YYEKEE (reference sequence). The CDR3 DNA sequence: TGTGCCAGCAGCTTGAGTCTGGCGGGACAAAACTATGGCTACACCTTC. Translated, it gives CASSLSLAGQNYGYTF.

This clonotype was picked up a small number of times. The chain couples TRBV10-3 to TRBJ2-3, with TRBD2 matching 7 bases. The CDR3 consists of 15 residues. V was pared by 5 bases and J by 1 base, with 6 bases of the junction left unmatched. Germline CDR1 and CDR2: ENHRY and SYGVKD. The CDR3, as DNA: TGTGCCATCAGTTTGGGGGGGGTTGGCACAGATACGCAGTATTTT. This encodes CAISLGGVGTDTQYF.

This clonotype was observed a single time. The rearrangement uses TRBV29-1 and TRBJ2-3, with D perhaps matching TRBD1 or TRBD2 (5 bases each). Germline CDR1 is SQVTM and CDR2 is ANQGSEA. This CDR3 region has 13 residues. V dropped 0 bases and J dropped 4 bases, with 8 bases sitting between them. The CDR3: CSVEEGTSDTQYF. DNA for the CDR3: TGCAGCGTTGAAGAGGGGACCTCAGATACGCAGTATTTT.

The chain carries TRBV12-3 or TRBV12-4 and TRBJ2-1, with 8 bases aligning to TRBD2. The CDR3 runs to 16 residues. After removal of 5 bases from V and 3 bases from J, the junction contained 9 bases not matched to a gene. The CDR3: CASSPVTSGNYNEQFF. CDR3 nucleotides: TGTGCCAGCAGTCCGGTAACTAGCGGAAACTACAATGAGCAGTTCTTC.